What follows is one TCR beta chain and its context. Its cognate antigen is unknown. Beta-chain TCR CDR3 regions were amplified from RNA transcripts. The authors performed first-round RT-PCR with HTBI primers and then a second-round multiplex PCR. TCRdb fed the multiplex PCR reads into MiXCR, producing one record per CDR3 protein. The repertoire holds around 400,000 distinct CDR3 sequences, with over 20% as singletons. These data belong to a study of Graves' ophthalmopathy and Graves' hyperthyroidism. PBMCs were density-gradient isolated from approximately 9.8 ml fresh blood. The CDR3 loop spans 14 amino acids. The germline CDR1 and CDR2 sequences are LGHDT and YNNKEL (reference sequence). V dropped 4 bases and J dropped 7 bases, with 16 bases sitting between them. Study results and limitations: Its predictions of ophthalmopathy progression gave the model roughly 71% sensitivity and 72% to 85% specificity. Most thyroid-expanded clonotypes exceeding 0.001 frequency were also found in blood.

The origin of this receptor is a woman between 18 and 29 years old with stable Graves' hyperthyroidism. Sequenced input: peripheral blood. The chain couples TRBV3-1 to TRBJ1-2, with TRBD1 as a possible D gene (6 bases). The CDR3 nucleotides are TGTGCCAGCAGCCCCGCGGGGGGCAGTGGTGGCTACACCTTC. This sequence encodes CASSPAGGSGGYTF.